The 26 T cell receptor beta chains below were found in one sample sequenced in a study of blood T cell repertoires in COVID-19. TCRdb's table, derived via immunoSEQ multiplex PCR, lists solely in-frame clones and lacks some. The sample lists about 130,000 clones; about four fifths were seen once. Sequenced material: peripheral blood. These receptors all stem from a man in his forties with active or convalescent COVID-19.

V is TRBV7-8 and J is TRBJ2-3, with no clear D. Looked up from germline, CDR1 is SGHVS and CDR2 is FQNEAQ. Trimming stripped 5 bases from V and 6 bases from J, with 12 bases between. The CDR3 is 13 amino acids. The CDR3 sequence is CASSLPVGDTQYF. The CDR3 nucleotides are TGTGCCAGCAGCCTCCCCGTCGGGGATACGCAGTATTTT.

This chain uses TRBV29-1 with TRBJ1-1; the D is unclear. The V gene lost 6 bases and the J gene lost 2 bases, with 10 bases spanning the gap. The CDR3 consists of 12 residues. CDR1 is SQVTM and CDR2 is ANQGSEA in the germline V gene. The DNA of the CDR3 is TGCAGCGTGAAGCTTTCAAACACTGAAGCTTTCTTT. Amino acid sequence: CSVKLSNTEAFF.

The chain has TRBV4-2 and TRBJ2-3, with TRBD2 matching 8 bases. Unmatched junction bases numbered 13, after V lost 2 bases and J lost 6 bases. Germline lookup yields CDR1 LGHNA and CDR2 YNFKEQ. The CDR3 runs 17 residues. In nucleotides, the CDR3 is TGTGCCAGCAGCCAATATCTCTTGGCGGGGGGCGGGGATACGCAGTATTTT. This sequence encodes CASSQYLLAGGGDTQYF.

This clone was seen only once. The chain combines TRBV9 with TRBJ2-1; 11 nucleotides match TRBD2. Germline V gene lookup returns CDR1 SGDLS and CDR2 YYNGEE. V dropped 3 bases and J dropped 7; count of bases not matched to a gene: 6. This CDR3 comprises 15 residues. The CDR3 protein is CASSEFGTSGNEQFF. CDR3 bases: TGTGCCAGCAGCGAGTTCGGGACTAGCGGTAATGAGCAGTTCTTC.

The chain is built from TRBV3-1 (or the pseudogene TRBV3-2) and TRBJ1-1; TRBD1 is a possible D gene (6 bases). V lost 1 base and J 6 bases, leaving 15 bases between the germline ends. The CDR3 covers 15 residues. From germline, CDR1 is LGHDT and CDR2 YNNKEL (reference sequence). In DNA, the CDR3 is TGTGCCAGCAGCCAAGGGGGCGGGGGCCTTGCTGAAGCTTTCTTT. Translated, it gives CASSQGGGGLAEAFF.

The CDR3 DNA reads TGTGCCAGCAGCCAGGGACAGGTTGGAACCGGGGAGCTGTTTTTT. Protein product: CASSQGQVGTGELFF. The chain is built from TRBV7-2 and TRBJ2-2; 8 bases align to TRBD1. With 5 bases clipped from V and 5 bases from J, the junction kept 7 bases outside the gene matches. The germline gives CDR1 SGHTA, CDR2 FQGNSA. The CDR3 totals 15 residues.

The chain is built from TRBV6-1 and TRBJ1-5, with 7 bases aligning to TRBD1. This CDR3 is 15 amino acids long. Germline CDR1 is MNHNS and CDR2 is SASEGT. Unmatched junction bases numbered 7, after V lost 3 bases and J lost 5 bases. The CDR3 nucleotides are TGTGCCAGCAGTGATAATAGGGGGCACGATCAGCCCCAGCATTTT. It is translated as CASSDNRGHDQPQHF.

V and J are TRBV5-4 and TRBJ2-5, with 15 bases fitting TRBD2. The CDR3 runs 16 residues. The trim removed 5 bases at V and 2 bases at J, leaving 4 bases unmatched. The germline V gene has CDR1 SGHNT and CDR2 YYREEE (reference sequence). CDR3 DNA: TGTGCCAGCAGGTGGACTAGCGGGGGGGGTCAAGAGACCCAGTACTTC. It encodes CASRWTSGGGQETQYF.

Here the CDR3 reads CASSSGLAGASNTGELFF. DNA for the CDR3: TGTGCCAGCAGCTCGGGACTAGCGGGGGCCTCGAACACCGGGGAGCTGTTTTTT. The chain combines TRBV5-4 with TRBJ2-2; 14 nucleotides line up with TRBD2. The CDR3 extends over 18 amino acids. Trimming took 3 bases from V and 0 from J; bases not matched to a gene: 4. CDR1 and CDR2 from the germline V gene are SGHNT and YYREEE (reference sequence).

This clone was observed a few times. The CDR3 loop reads CASSLYSTNYGYTF. The CDR3 DNA sequence: TGTGCCAGCAGTTTGTACAGCACTAACTATGGCTACACCTTC. The genes are TRBV6-6 and TRBJ1-2, with D unclear. The CDR3 length is 14 residues. Trimming removed 4 bases from V and 0 bases from J, with 9 bases in between. Germline CDR1 MNHNY, CDR2 SVGAGI (reference sequence).

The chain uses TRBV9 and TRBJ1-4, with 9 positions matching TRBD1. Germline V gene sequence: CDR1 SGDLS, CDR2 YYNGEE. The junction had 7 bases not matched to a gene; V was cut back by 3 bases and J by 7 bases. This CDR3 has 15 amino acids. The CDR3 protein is CASSAAQGAIEKLFF. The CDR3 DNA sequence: TGTGCCAGCAGCGCCGCACAGGGGGCAATTGAAAAACTGTTTTTT.

This CDR3 reads CASTLNRGEAEAFF. The CDR3 nucleotides are TGTGCCAGCACTCTAAACAGGGGGGAGGCTGAAGCTTTCTTT. The chain combines TRBV28 with TRBJ1-1, with 8 bases identical to TRBD1. Germline loops: CDR1 MDHEN, CDR2 SYDVKM. Trimming at V came to 7 bases and at J to 6 bases, leaving 10 bases not matched to a gene. The CDR3 extends over 14 amino acids.

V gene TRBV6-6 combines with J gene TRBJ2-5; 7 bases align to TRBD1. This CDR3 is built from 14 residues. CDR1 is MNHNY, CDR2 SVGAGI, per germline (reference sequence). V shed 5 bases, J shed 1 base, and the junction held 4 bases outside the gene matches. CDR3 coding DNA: TGTGCCAGCAGTCAGGGGGAAACCCAAGAGACCCAGTACTTC. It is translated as CASSQGETQETQYF.

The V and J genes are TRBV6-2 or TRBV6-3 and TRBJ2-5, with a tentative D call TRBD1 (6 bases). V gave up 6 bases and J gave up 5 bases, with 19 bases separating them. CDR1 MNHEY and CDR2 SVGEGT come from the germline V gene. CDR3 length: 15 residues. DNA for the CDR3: TGTGCCAGCAGCGCACTCCGGCCCCAGGGGGAGACCCAGTACTTC. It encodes CASSALRPQGETQYF.

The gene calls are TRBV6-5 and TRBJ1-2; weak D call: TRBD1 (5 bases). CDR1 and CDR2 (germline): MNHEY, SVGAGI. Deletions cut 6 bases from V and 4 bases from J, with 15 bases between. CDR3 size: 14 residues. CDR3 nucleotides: TGTGCCAGCAGACCCGACAGCCTTGGCTATGGCTACACCTTC. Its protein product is CASRPDSLGYGYTF.

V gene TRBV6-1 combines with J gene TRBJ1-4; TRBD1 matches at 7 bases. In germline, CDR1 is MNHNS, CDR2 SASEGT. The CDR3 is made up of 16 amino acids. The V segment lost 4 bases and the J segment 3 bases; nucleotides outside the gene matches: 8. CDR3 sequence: CASSVTQGKANEKLFF. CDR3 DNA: TGTGCCAGCAGTGTTACACAGGGGAAGGCTAATGAAAAACTGTTTTTT.

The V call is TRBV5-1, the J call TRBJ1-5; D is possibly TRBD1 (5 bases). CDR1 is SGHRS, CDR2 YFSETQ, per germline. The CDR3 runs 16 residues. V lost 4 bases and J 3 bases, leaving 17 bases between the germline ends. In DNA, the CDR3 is TGCGCCAGCAGCCCAAAGAAAGACAGAGCCAATCAGCCCCAGCATTTT. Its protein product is CASSPKKDRANQPQHF.

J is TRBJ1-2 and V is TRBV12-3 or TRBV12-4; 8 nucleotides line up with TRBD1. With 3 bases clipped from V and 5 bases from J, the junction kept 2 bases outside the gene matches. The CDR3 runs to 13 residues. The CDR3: CASSFDRGYGYTF. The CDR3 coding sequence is TGTGCCAGCAGTTTTGACAGGGGATATGGCTACACCTTC.

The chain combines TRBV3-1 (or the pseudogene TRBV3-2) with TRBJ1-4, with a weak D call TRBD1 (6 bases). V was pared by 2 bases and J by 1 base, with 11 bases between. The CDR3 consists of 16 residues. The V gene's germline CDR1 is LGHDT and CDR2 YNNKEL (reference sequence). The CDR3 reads CASSQRTAQTNEKLFF. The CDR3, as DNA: TGTGCCAGCAGCCAACGGACAGCCCAAACTAATGAAAAACTGTTTTTT.

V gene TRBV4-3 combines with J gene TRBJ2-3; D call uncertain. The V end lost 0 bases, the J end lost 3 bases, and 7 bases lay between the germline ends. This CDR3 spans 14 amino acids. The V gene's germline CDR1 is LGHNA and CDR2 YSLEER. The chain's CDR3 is CASSQDSMTDTQYF. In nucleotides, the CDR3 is TGCGCCAGCAGCCAAGATAGTATGACAGATACGCAGTATTTT.

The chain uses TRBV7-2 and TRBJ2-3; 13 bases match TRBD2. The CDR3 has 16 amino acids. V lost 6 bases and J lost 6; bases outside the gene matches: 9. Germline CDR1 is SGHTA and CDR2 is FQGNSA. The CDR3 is CASSSGLAGSFDTQYF. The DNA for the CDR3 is TGTGCCAGCAGTTCGGGACTAGCGGGGAGTTTTGATACGCAGTATTTT.

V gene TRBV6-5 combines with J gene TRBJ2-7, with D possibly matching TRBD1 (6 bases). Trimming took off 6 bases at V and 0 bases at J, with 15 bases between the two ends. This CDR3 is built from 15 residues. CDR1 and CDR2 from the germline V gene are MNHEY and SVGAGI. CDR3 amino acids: CASSPRQVSSYEQYF. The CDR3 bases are TGTGCCAGCAGCCCCAGACAGGTGAGCTCCTACGAGCAGTACTTC.

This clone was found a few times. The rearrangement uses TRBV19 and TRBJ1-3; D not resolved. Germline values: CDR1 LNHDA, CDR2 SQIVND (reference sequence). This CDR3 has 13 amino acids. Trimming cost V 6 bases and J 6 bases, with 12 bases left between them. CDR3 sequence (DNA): TGTGCCAGTAGAAAACCGGGAGTAAACACCATATATTTT. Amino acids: CASRKPGVNTIYF.

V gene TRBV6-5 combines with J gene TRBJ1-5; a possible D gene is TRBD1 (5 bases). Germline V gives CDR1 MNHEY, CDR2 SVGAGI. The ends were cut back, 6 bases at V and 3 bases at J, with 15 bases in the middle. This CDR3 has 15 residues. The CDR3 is CASSLGLGSNQPQHF. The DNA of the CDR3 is TGTGCCAGCAGCCTGGGACTGGGGTCCAATCAGCCCCAGCATTTT.

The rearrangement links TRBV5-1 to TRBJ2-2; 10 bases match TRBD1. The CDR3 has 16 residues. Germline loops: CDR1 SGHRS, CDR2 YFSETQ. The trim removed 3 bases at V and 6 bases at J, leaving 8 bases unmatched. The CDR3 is CASSSQWGTGAGELFF. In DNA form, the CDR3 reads TGCGCCAGCAGCTCTCAGTGGGGGACAGGGGCCGGGGAGCTGTTTTTT.

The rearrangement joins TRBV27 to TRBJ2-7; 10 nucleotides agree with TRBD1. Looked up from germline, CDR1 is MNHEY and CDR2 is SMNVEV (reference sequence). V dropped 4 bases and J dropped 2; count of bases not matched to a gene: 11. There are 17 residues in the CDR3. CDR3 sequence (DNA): TGTGCCAGCAGTTACTCCGCCCCGGGACAGGGGACCTACGAGCAGTACTTC. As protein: CASSYSAPGQGTYEQYF.